Detailed here is one T cell receptor (beta chain). Its antigen is unidentified. The protocol was immunoSEQ multiplex PCR, while the TCRdb copy is restricted to in-frame clones and leaves out a portion. The table shows tens of thousands of clones, with about four fifths occurring only once. This sample is drawn from a study of STAT5B mutations in CD4+ large granular lymphocyte leukemia. Findings and caveats of the study: Without putative leukemic clones, patient CD4-sorted repertoires remained more clonal than healthy CD4+ repertoires. Top patient clones used TRBV06 genes more often: 8/27 versus 2/35 in controls. Main leukemic clonotypes were patient-specific, but roughly 26% appeared at low frequency elsewhere.

Controls came from buffy coats of healthy blood donors. Germline V CDR1 and CDR2: MDHEN, SYDVKM. There are 18 residues in the CDR3. Trimming left V 6 bases short and J 0 bases short, with 21 bases between. The V gene is TRBV28, the J gene TRBJ1-5; D unresolved. This receptor was taken from a human donor in good health. Sequenced sample: CD4+ T cells from blood buffy coats. The chain's CDR3 is CASSSPSLLYDSNQPQHF. In nucleotides, the CDR3 is TGTGCCAGCAGCTCACCATCTCTCCTATACGATAGCAATCAGCCCCAGCATTTT. The variable domain in full, with the rest retrieved from reference TRBV28 and TRBJ1-5, is DVKVTQSSRYLVKRTGEKVFLECVQDMDHENMFWYRQDPGLGLRLIYFSYDVKMKEKGDIPEGYSVSREKKERFSLILESASTNQTSMYLCASSSPSLLYDSNQPQHFGDGTRLSIL.